The 5 T cell receptor beta chains given below trace back to one sample, sequenced in a study of regulatory T cells in long-lasting Graves disease. Stated time point: newly diagnosed GD, antithyroid drugs for less than 3 months. RNA from PBMCs was the source of the TCR library. To make TCR beta libraries, researchers used iRepertoire HTBI primers and Arm-PCR of CDR3 regions. Using its own MiXCR run on the multiplex PCR reads, TCRdb lists one record per CDR3 protein. There are about 440,000 distinct CDR3 sequences in the sample; roughly 15% occur only once, and roughly 10% lies in the top ten. A further study also used this sample, focusing on T cells in Graves' hyperthyroidism and ophthalmopathy.

The specimen comprised peripheral blood mononuclear cells (PBMCs), sampled at new diagnosis, from a patient treated with antithyroid drugs. The receptors were gathered from a woman in her 30s with Graves disease.

This clonotype was counted a few times. V is TRBV15 and J is TRBJ2-7, with 9 bases aligning to TRBD1. This CDR3 is 15 amino acids long. Germline trimming cut 9 bases from V and 5 bases from J; bases unmatched to any gene: 14. CDR1 and CDR2 (germline): LNHNV, YYDKDF (reference sequence). The DNA for the CDR3 is TGTGCCACGAAAAAATACCGGGACAGGGCCCACGAGCAGTACTTC. Protein sequence: CATKKYRDRAHEQYF.

Remarks on this clonotype: This probably arose from a read error, given a far larger clone one base away. This rearrangement joins TRBV27 to TRBJ2-5; 12 positions match TRBD2. CDR1 and CDR2 (germline): MNHEY, SMNVEV (reference sequence). Germline trimming cut 5 bases from V and 11 bases from J; bases unmatched to any gene: 12. This CDR3 comprises 15 residues. The CDR3 bases are TGTGCCAGCAGTGATGGGACTAGCGGGTACAATGAGCAGTACTTC. It is translated as CASSDGTSGYNEQYF.

This clonotype was counted many times. J is TRBJ2-1 and V is TRBV7-9; D is ambiguous. Germline CDR1 and CDR2: SEHNR and FQNEAQ (reference sequence). V lost 0 bases, J lost 7 bases, and 7 bases lay in between. This CDR3 spans 13 amino acids. CDR3 loop: CASSLAVGNEQFF. The CDR3 region has the DNA TGTGCCAGCAGCTTAGCTGTAGGGAATGAGCAGTTCTTC.

The chain joins TRBV5-4 to TRBJ2-7, with D possibly TRBD2 on 7 matching bases. This CDR3 has 15 amino acids. Germline CDR1 and CDR2: SGHNT and YYREEE (reference sequence). Trimming cost V 4 bases and J 7 bases, with 21 bases left between them. CDR3 sequence (DNA): TGTGCCAGCAGCCTTACCCGCGGGGGAGGGGGTGAGCAGTACTTC. Its protein is CASSLTRGGGGEQYF.

In its sample, this clonotype was seen many times. CDR3: CASSGVGTRNEKLFF. CDR3 in DNA: TGTGCCAGCAGCGGGGTGGGGACAAGGAATGAAAAACTGTTTTTT. The rearrangement uses TRBV9 and TRBJ1-4, with D possibly matching TRBD1 (6 bases). This CDR3 region has 15 residues. The V gene's germline CDR1 is SGDLS and CDR2 YYNGEE. The ends were cut back, 3 bases at V and 5 bases at J, with 14 bases in the middle.